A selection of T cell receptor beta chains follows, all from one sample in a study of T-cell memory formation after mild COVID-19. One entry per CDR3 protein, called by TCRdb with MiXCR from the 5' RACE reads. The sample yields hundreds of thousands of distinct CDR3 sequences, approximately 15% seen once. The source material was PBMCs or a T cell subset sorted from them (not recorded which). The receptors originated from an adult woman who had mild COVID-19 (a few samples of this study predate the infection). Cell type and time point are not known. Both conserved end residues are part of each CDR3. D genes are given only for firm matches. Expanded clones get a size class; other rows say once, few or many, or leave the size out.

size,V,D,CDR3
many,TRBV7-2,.,CASSSEASTDTQYF
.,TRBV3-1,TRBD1,CASSHDRGRNYGYTF
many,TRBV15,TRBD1,CATSRPGQGSFGYTF
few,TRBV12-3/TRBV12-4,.,CASTPGGRIYGYTF
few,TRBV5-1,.,CASSLDRNEQYF
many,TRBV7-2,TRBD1,CASSLALTGGNSNQPQHF
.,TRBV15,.,CATSLTGFGYTF
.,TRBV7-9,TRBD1,CASSLEQGWSSGNTIYF
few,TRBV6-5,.,CASSWRAGYEQYF
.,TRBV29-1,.,CSVAETVPEELFF
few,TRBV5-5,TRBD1,CATTPRQGSGANVLTF
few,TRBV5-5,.,CASRNWDNTDTQYF
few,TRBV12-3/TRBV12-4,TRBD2,CASSLGTSGAKQFF
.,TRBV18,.,CASSPGGSLETQYF
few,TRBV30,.,CARGSEGVSGYTF
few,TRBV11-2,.,CASSLEGAVGYTF
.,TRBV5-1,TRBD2,CASSLEASGGEQYF
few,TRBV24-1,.,CATSDGSKGYEQYF
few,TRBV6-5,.,CASSYLSAGEETQYF
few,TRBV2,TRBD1,CASSEAGQGVDEQYF
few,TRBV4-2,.,CASSQDRGNSNTDTQYF
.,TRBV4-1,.,CASRGIAGTGANVLTF
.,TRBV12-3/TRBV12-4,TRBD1,CASSSRLFSGQLNQPQHF
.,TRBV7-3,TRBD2,CASSSRLAGATGELFF
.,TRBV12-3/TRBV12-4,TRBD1,CATGGSNTGELFF
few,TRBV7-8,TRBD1,CASSRGQGAAYEQYF
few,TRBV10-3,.,CAISESGVSNEKLFF
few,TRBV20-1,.,CSAIKVRGQYF
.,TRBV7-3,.,CASSLRRAAGINEQFF
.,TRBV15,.,CATSRARQGYTF
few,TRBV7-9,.,CASTRGARGEQYF
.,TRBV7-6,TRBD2,CASSFTSGVNTGELFF
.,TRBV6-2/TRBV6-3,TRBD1,CASRAIEDRATEAFF
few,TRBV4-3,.,CASSQGTVTGNSPLHF
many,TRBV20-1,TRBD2,CSARGSGRDIYNEQFF
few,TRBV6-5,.,CASSRIEGTLLGQFF
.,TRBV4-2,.,CASSQEVAAGELFF
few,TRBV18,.,CASSVGRATYNEQFF
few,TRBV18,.,CASLRSTGEKLFF
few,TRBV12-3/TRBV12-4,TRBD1,CASSTRQGATNEKLFF
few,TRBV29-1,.,CSVAVESTEAFF
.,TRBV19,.,CASSMRTDTQYF
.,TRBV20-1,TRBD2,CSARGGAGTIHEQFF